This section outlines one T cell receptor beta chain sequence together with its context. Antigen: not known. This table comes from immunoSEQ multiplex PCR, and its TCRdb copy is limited to in-frame clones, with some not included. The data contain tens of thousands of clones, 70% of them singletons. This sample was taken from a study of vaccination effects on CD4 cells after COVID-19. Viral peptide pool expansion of antigen-specific CD4+ T cells preceded sequencing in the ViraFEST assay. Isolation of CD4+ T cells took place after about ten days of culture. People in the vaccine group had not been infected with SARS-CoV-2 before, and their nucleocapsid antibodies were negative. This receptor was obtained from a human donor who received a COVID-19 vaccine. This material consisted of CD4+ T cells from PBMCs cultured with HCoV-229E spike peptides, taken before COVID-19 vaccination.

The CDR3 region has the DNA TGTGCCAGCAGCTTAGAATATCTGGGTAGGGCCCAGTACTTC. Its protein product is CASSLEYLGRAQYF. The chain links TRBV7-2 to TRBJ2-5; no clear D. CDR1 and CDR2 (germline): SGHTA, FQGNSA. There are 14 residues in the CDR3. Trimming took off 1 base at V and 9 bases at J, with 15 bases between the two ends. The entire variable domain, with the rest obtained from reference TRBV7-2 and TRBJ2-5, is as follows: GAGVSQSPSNKVTEKGKDVELRCDPISGHTALYWYRQSLGQGLEFLIYFQGNSAPDKSGLPSDRFSAERTGGSVSTLTIQRTQQEDSAVYLCASSLEYLGRAQYFGPGTRLLVL.